This passage covers 13 T cell receptor beta chains from one sample sequenced in a study of T cells in Graves' hyperthyroidism and ophthalmopathy. Using RNA transcripts as the source, TCR beta CDR3 regions were amplified. An initial round of RT-PCR targeting the TCR CDR3 relied on the HTBI primer set. TCRdb redid the calling of the multiplex PCR reads with MiXCR, one entry per CDR3 protein. The table has more than 350,000 distinct CDR3 sequences, 13% to 15% seen once. Sequenced input: blood. All receptors come from a woman between 25 and 40 years old with Graves' ophthalmopathy.

This clonotype came up many times. V and J are TRBV5-6 and TRBJ2-5; D is ambiguous. Germline loops: CDR1 SGHDT, CDR2 YYEEEE. V was cut by 4 bases and J by 4 bases, with 5 bases left in between. The CDR3 has 11 residues. CDR3 residues: CASSRSETQYF. CDR3 coding DNA: TGTGCCAGCAGCCGGTCAGAGACCCAGTACTTC.

CDR3 protein: CSARGGRINEKLFF. The CDR3 bases are TGCAGTGCTAGAGGGGGCCGGATTAATGAAAAACTGTTTTTT. This chain uses TRBV20-1 with TRBJ1-4; tentative D call: TRBD1 (5 bases). The CDR3 contains 14 residues. CDR1 and CDR2 from the germline V gene are DFQATT and SNEGSKA (reference sequence). Trimming removed 1 base at V and 4 bases at J, with 10 bases between.

Only one count was recorded for this clonotype. The chain employs TRBV12-3 or TRBV12-4 and TRBJ2-3; 8 nucleotides match TRBD2. J lost 4 bases, V lost 6 bases, and 3 bases had no gene match. This CDR3 has 13 residues. The CDR3 loop reads CASSGGASDTQYF. In DNA form, the CDR3 reads TGTGCCAGCAGCGGGGGGGCATCAGATACGCAGTATTTT.

The rearrangement uses TRBV6-1 and TRBJ1-5; 11 nucleotides line up with TRBD1. Per the germline V gene, CDR1 is MNHNS and CDR2 is SASEGT. CDR3 length equals 16 residues. V was clipped by 4 bases and J by 2 bases; unmatched bases: 4. The CDR3 DNA is TGTGCCAGCAGTGGGGGGACAGGGGGAGGCAATCAGCCCCAGCATTTT. Amino acids: CASSGGTGGGNQPQHF.

This clonotype showed up just a few times. This chain connects TRBV30 to TRBJ1-4; 8 bases align to TRBD1. Losses at the gene ends were 2 bases for V and 10 bases for J; bases not matched to a gene: 6. The CDR3 contains 13 residues. Germline V lookup: CDR1 GTSNPN, CDR2 SVGIG (reference sequence). The CDR3 here is CAWSRTGKGKLFF. CDR3 DNA: TGTGCCTGGAGTAGGACAGGGAAGGGAAAACTGTTTTTT.

Notes on this clonotype: This may stem from a read error, because a much larger clone lies one nucleotide away. V and J are TRBV28 and TRBJ1-5, with a possible D match to TRBD1 (5 bases). Germline V gives CDR1 MDHEN, CDR2 SYDVKM. CDR3 length: 12 residues. The CDR3 DNA sequence: TGTGTCAGCGGGTGGGGGGGTCAGCCCCAGCATTTT. Its protein is CVSGWGGQPQHF.

In this sample, this clonotype turned up many times. The rearrangement uses TRBV7-8 and TRBJ2-2; a possible D gene is TRBD1 (5 bases). V lost 1 base, J lost 4 bases, and 10 bases lay in between. The CDR3 extends over 15 amino acids. Germline V gives CDR1 SGHVS, CDR2 FQNEAQ. CDR3 protein: CASSLVRQGTGELFF. CDR3 nucleotide sequence: TGTGCCAGCAGCTTAGTGCGGCAGGGCACCGGGGAGCTGTTTTTT.

The V gene is TRBV19, the J gene TRBJ1-1; tentatively, D is TRBD1 (5 bases). There are 13 residues in the CDR3. V gave up 7 bases and J gave up 7 bases, with 16 bases separating them. Germline V gene lookup returns CDR1 LNHDA and CDR2 SQIVND (reference sequence). CDR3 sequence (DNA): TGTGCCAGTATGATAGGGGTCGGTAGTGAAGCTTTCTTT. It yields the protein CASMIGVGSEAFF.

The rearrangement uses TRBV6-1 and TRBJ2-5, with TRBD2 matching over 14 bases. The trim removed 6 bases at V and 0 bases at J, leaving 6 bases unmatched. Germline CDR1 is MNHNS and CDR2 is SASEGT. CDR3 length: 17 amino acids. The CDR3 loop reads CASRMTSGGGYQETQYF. The CDR3 nucleotides are TGTGCCAGCAGGATGACTAGCGGGGGGGGGTACCAAGAGACCCAGTACTTC.

There are a few counts of this clonotype. This chain links TRBV7-8 with TRBJ1-2, with D possibly being TRBD1 (6 bases). The CDR3 runs to 15 residues. V gave up 6 bases and J gave up 8 bases, with 22 bases separating them. Looked up from germline, CDR1 is SGHVS and CDR2 is FQNEAQ. The CDR3, as DNA: TGTGCCAGCAGTCGCCGAGGAGGGGGGACTGCGGGCTACACCTTC. Protein sequence: CASSRRGGGTAGYTF.

Concerning this clonotype itself: A read error may produce the germline difference seen at one junction end. The chain uses TRBV6-1 and TRBJ2-3, with 8 bases fitting TRBD1. The germline CDR1 and CDR2 sequences are MNHNS and SASEGT. The CDR3 runs to 14 residues. The CDR3 sequence is CTSSEALRTGMRYF. The CDR3 DNA is TGTACCAGCAGTGAAGCCTTGAGGACAGGGATGAGGTATTTT.

This clonotype has ten or more counts. The chain is built from TRBV11-2 and TRBJ1-5; unclear D gene. Germline-derived CDR1 and CDR2 are SGHAT and FQNNGV. Trimming cost V 1 base and J 10 bases, with 11 bases left between them. CDR3 length: 13 amino acids. Here the CDR3 DNA reads TGTGCCAGCAGCTTAGTGGACTCGGGCCCCCAGCATTTT. This gives the protein CASSLVDSGPQHF.

This clonotype came up a few times. The J gene is TRBJ1-1, the V gene TRBV4-1; D uncertain. V shed 0 bases and J shed 1 base, with 9 bases lying between them. The CDR3 totals 15 residues. Germline assignment: CDR1 MGHRA and CDR2 YSYEKL. The CDR3 DNA sequence: TGCGCCAGCAGCCAAGAGTTTGCCAAGAACACTGAAGCTTTCTTT. It specifies CASSQEFAKNTEAFF.